The 13 T cell receptor beta chains below come from one sample, sequenced in a study of blood T cell repertoires in COVID-19. TCRdb keeps only in-frame clones here, not all; method: immunoSEQ multiplex PCR. The sample gives about 190,000 clones, around 86% of which show up once; 20% to 25% is in the top ten. Material for sequencing was PBMCs or T cells enriched from blood (not recorded which). The source is a woman aged 40 to 50 in a cohort exposed to, infected with or recovered from COVID-19 (not recorded which).

The chain joins TRBV12-2 to TRBJ2-1; TRBD2, the table's D call, lacks a check against the DNA. TRBV12-2 is assigned pseudogene status. CDR3 length: 18 residues. The CDR3 nucleotides are TGTGCAAGTCGCGCTACGGCGGGGACCTCGCTTGTTTCGTATGAGCAGTTCTTC. Its translation: CASRATAGTSLVSYEQFF.

The genes are TRBV7-9 and TRBJ2-1; D is unresolved. CDR3 length equals 15 residues. Germline V gene lookup returns CDR1 SEHNR and CDR2 FQNEAQ (reference sequence). The germline V and J ends were trimmed by 0 bases and 0 bases, with 6 bases remaining between them. The CDR3 DNA is TGTGCCAGCAGCTTAGCGCGGCACTCCTACAATGAGCAGTTCTTC. As protein: CASSLARHSYNEQFF.

V and J are TRBV5-1 and TRBJ1-6; D is unresolved. From germline, CDR1 is SGHRS and CDR2 YFSETQ. V lost 2 bases and J lost 0, with 12 bases in between. This CDR3 contains 17 residues. The CDR3 here is CASSFSLNPSYNSPLHF. The CDR3 coding sequence is TGCGCCAGCAGCTTTAGCCTTAATCCCTCCTATAATTCACCCCTCCACTTT.

In nucleotides, the CDR3 is TGTGCCAGCAGCCCCGCCCCTGGACAGGGGGAAAACATTCAGTACTTC. Translated, it gives CASSPAPGQGENIQYF. The rearrangement uses TRBV7-9 and TRBJ2-4, with 10 bases that match TRBD1. Trimming at V came to 5 bases and at J to 5 bases, leaving 9 bases not matched to a gene. The germline CDR1 and CDR2 sequences are SEHNR and FQNEAQ (reference sequence). CDR3 length equals 16 residues.

The chain links TRBV27 to TRBJ2-7; D is unclear. Germline V gene data show CDR1 as MNHEY and CDR2 as SMNVEV (reference sequence). V lost 6 bases, J lost 5 bases, and 20 bases lay in between. The CDR3 is made up of 15 amino acids. The CDR3 reads CASSLRGTLPDEQYF. In DNA form, the CDR3 reads TGTGCCAGCAGCCTTCGAGGAACCTTGCCAGACGAGCAGTACTTC.

The genes are TRBV18 and TRBJ1-2; D is unclear. The CDR3 is made up of 14 amino acids. Trimming took 3 bases from V and 6 from J, leaving 14 bases between them. Germline V gene lookup returns CDR1 KGHSH and CDR2 LQKENI. In DNA form, the CDR3 reads TGTGCCAGCTCACCCCGGACGGAAGCGGATGGCTACACCTTC. Translating gives CASSPRTEADGYTF.

This chain connects TRBV7-9 to TRBJ1-2, with D unresolved. This CDR3 is built from 12 residues. Per the germline V gene, CDR1 is SEHNR and CDR2 is FQNEAQ (reference sequence). V gave up 2 bases and J gave up 7 bases, with 8 bases separating them. The CDR3 here is CASSLLGGGYTF. The CDR3 nucleotides read TGTGCCAGCAGCTTATTAGGAGGTGGCTACACCTTC.

V is TRBV19 and J is TRBJ2-3; TRBD2 might be the D (6 bases). Trimming stripped 3 bases from V and 3 bases from J, with 13 bases between. The germline V gene has CDR1 LNHDA and CDR2 SQIVND (reference sequence). This CDR3 has 15 residues. For the CDR3, the DNA is TGTGCCAGTAGTATTGGAGGGGTTATTACAGATACGCAGTATTTT. Translated, it gives CASSIGGVITDTQYF.

The rearrangement uses TRBV6-5 and TRBJ1-2; perhaps TRBD1 as D (5 bases). V lost 0 bases and J 4 bases, leaving 12 bases between the germline ends. CDR3 size: 15 residues. The germline V gene encodes CDR1 MNHEY and CDR2 SVGAGI. The CDR3 protein is CASSYSSGSLYGYTF. CDR3 in DNA: TGTGCCAGCAGTTACTCATCAGGGTCCCTCTATGGCTACACCTTC.

This sequence joins TRBV11-1 and TRBJ1-1, with D possibly TRBD1 on 5 matching bases. V lost 3 bases and J 8 bases, leaving 13 bases between the germline ends. This CDR3 has 13 residues. Germline V CDR1 and CDR2: SGHAT, FQDESV (reference sequence). Here the CDR3 reads CASSFRRGSEAFF. The CDR3 DNA is TGTGCCAGCAGCTTTCGGCGGGGGAGCGAAGCTTTCTTT.

The CDR3 bases are TGCGCCAGCAGCCAAGGGGGCAGATCTTCTGGAAACACCATATATTTT. Translating it yields CASSQGGRSSGNTIYF. The chain uses TRBV4-1 and TRBJ1-3; tentatively, D is TRBD1 (5 bases). The CDR3 spans 16 residues. Germline V gene data show CDR1 as MGHRA and CDR2 as YSYEKL. V shed 1 base and J shed 1 base, with 11 bases lying between them.

In its sample, this clone was seen a few times. The gene calls are TRBV10-2 and TRBJ1-1; weak D call: TRBD1 (6 bases). CDR3 length: 17 amino acids. V was shortened by 7 bases and J by 0 bases, with 21 bases between the two germline ends. The V gene's germline CDR1 is WSHSY and CDR2 SAAADI. CDR3 in amino acids: CASNSLPGTPMNTEAFF. CDR3 nucleotide sequence: TGCGCCAGCAATAGCCTCCCCGGGACACCTATGAACACTGAAGCTTTCTTT.

DNA of the CDR3: TGTGCCAGCAGCTATACGGGAGTTCCCACAGATACGCAGTATTTT. Translation gives CASSYTGVPTDTQYF. V is TRBV14 and J is TRBJ2-3, with D perhaps TRBD2 (6 bases). This CDR3 is 15 amino acids long. V was cut by 5 bases and J by 2 bases, with 14 bases left in between. Germline CDR1 SGHDN, CDR2 FVKESK.